This entry lists 9 T cell receptor beta chains sequenced from one sample in a study of human T cells and chemical hapten exposure. The time point here: pre-sensitization, week 0. The treatment here: therapeutic diphenylcyclopropenone sensitization with weekly scalp DPC. TCRdb used MiXCR to reprocess the RACE reads, holding one entry per CDR3 protein. This table holds tens of thousands of distinct CDR3 sequences, 9.4% found once. The sequences come from whole blood, collected in connection with sensitization to the hapten diphenylcyclopropenone (DPC). The receptor source for this set is a woman in her thirties or forties with alopecia areata. Some clones in this sample may be carry-over from other donors' samples.

This clonotype was seen ten or more times. The rearrangement links TRBV30 to TRBJ1-2, with D possibly TRBD1 on 5 matching bases. The CDR3 extends over 15 amino acids. CDR1 and CDR2 (germline): GTSNPN, SVGIG (reference sequence). Trimming removed 8 bases at V and 4 bases at J, with 23 bases between. The CDR3 DNA is TGTGCCCCAAACCCGGGGCTCTTGGCGGGCTATGGCTACACCTTC. Protein sequence: CAPNPGLLAGYGYTF.

This clonotype was detected ten times or more. This chain connects TRBV5-1 to TRBJ1-5, with a possible D match to TRBD1 (5 bases). The V gene's germline CDR1 is SGHRS and CDR2 YFSETQ. The CDR3 loop spans 14 amino acids. The germline V and J ends were trimmed by 2 bases and 2 bases, with 8 bases remaining between them. In nucleotides, the CDR3 is TGCGCCAGCAGCTTAGAAGGGGGCAATCAGCCCCAGCATTTT. Translation: CASSLEGGNQPQHF.

In its sample, this clonotype was seen many times. V gene TRBV6-2 or TRBV6-3 combines with J gene TRBJ2-7; D remains unclear. The V gene's germline CDR1 is MNHEY and CDR2 SVGEGT. The CDR3 loop spans 12 amino acids. The V end was cut by 7 bases, the J end by 0 bases, with 7 bases between. DNA of the CDR3: TGTGCCAGCAAAAGAGGCTCCTACGAGCAGTACTTC. It translates to CASKRGSYEQYF.

This clonotype was seen ten or more times. The chain uses TRBV5-6 and TRBJ1-4; 7 bases are a match to TRBD1. Germline V gene sequence: CDR1 SGHDT, CDR2 YYEEEE. The V segment lost 2 bases and the J segment 8 bases; nucleotides outside the gene matches: 6. This CDR3 contains 14 residues. The DNA for the CDR3 is TGTGCCAGCAGCTTACAGGGGATGTTCGAAAAACTGTTTTTT. Encoded protein: CASSLQGMFEKLFF.

This clonotype appeared a few times. CDR3 DNA: TGTGCCAACAGACTCCGGGGGATCCAAGAGACCCAGTACTTC. The encoded protein is CANRLRGIQETQYF. The V and J genes are TRBV27 and TRBJ2-5; tentative D call: TRBD2 (6 bases). This CDR3 has 14 amino acids. V was trimmed by 10 bases and J by 1 base, leaving 16 bases between them. The germline CDR1 and CDR2 sequences are MNHEY and SMNVEV (reference sequence).

This clonotype was recorded at least ten times. The chain combines TRBV9 with TRBJ2-7; 10 bases agree with TRBD2. V gave up 4 bases and J gave up 5 bases; unmatched junction bases: 6. The CDR3 runs 14 residues. The germline gives CDR1 SGDLS, CDR2 YYNGEE. The CDR3 region is CASSTYGLADEQYF. CDR3 nucleotide sequence: TGTGCCAGCAGCACTTATGGACTAGCGGACGAGCAGTACTTC. Looking up the rest from reference TRBV9 and TRBJ2-7 gives the full variable domain: DSGVTQTPKHLITATGQRVTLRCSPRSGDLSVYWYQQSLDQGLQFLIQYYNGEERAKGNILERFSAQQFPDLHSELNLSSLELGDSALYFCASSTYGLADEQYFGPGTRLTVT.

This clonotype came up many times. The chain employs TRBV18 and TRBJ2-3; D not resolved. The germline V and J ends were trimmed by 6 bases and 1 base, with 11 bases remaining between them. The CDR3 is 14 residues long. From germline, CDR1 is KGHSH and CDR2 LQKENI. The CDR3: CASSDSIRTDTQYF. The CDR3 DNA is TGTGCCAGCTCTGACTCTATCCGCACAGATACGCAGTATTTT.

This clonotype was detected many times. The rearrangement links TRBV6-4 to TRBJ2-1; the match to TRBD1 covers 8 bases. The CDR3 is 14 amino acids. Looked up from germline, CDR1 is MRHNA and CDR2 is SNTAGT. V shed 3 bases and J 9 bases; nucleotides not matched to a gene: 7. CDR3 sequence reads: CASSETGEVTEQFF. The CDR3 DNA reads TGTGCCAGCAGTGAGACAGGGGAGGTCACTGAGCAGTTCTTC.

This clonotype has at least ten counts. This chain joins TRBV6-6 and TRBJ1-1; 8 bases agree with TRBD1. This CDR3 contains 15 residues. Germline V CDR1 and CDR2: MNHNY, SVGAGI (reference sequence). The ends lost 4 bases at V and 2 bases at J; junction bases unmatched: 6. CDR3 residues: CASSSYRGDNTEAFF. CDR3 nucleotides: TGTGCCAGCAGTTCGTACAGGGGGGATAACACTGAAGCTTTCTTT.